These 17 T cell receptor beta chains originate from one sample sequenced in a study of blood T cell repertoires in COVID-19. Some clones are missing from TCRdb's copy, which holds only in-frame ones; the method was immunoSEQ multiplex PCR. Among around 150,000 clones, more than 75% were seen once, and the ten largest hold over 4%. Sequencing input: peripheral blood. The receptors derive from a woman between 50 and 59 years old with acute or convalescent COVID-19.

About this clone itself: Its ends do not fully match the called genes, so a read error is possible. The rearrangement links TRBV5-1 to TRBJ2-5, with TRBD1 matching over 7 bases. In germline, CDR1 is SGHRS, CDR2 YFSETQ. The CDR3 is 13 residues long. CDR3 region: CASGLGQQETQYF. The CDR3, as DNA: TGCGCCAGCGGCTTGGGACAGCAAGAGACCCAGTACTTC. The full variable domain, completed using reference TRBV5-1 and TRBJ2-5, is KAGVTQTPRYLIKTRGQQVTLSCSPISGHRSVSWYQQTPGQGLQFLFEYFSETQRNKGNFPGRFSGRQFSNSRSEMNVSTLELGDSALYLCASGLGQQETQYFGPGTRLLVL.

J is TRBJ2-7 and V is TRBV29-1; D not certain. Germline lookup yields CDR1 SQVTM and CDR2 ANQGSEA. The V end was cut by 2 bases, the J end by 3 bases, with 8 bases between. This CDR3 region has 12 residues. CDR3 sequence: CSVEMRDYEQYF. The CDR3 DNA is TGCAGCGTTGAAATGCGAGACTACGAGCAGTACTTC.

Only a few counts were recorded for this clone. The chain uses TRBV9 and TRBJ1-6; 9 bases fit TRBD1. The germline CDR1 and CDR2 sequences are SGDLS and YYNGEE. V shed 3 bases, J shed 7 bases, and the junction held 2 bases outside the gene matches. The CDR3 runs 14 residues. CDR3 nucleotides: TGTGCCAGCAGCGAGGGGACAGGGAATTCACCCCTCCACTTT. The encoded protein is CASSEGTGNSPLHF.

DNA of the CDR3: TGTGCCAGCAGCCCGACAGGGTGGGACACTGAAGCTTTCTTT. It is translated as CASSPTGWDTEAFF. This rearrangement joins TRBV7-3 to TRBJ1-1; 7 bases match TRBD1. Looked up from germline, CDR1 is SGHTA and CDR2 is FQGTGA. The length of the CDR3 is 14 residues. The V segment lost 5 bases and the J segment 3 bases; nucleotides outside the gene matches: 6.

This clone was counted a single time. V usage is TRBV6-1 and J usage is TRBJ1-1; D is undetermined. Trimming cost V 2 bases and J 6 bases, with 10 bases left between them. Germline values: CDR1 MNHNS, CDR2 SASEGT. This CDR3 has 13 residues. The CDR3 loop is CASSERQTPEAFF. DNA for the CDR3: TGTGCCAGCAGTGAAAGGCAGACACCTGAAGCTTTCTTT.

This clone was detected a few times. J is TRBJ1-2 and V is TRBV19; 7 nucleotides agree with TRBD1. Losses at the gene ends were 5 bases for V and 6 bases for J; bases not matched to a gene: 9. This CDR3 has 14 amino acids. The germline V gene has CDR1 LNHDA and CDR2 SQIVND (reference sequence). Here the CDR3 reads CASSPPDRAHGYTF. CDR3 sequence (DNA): TGTGCCAGTAGTCCCCCTGACAGGGCCCATGGCTACACCTTC.

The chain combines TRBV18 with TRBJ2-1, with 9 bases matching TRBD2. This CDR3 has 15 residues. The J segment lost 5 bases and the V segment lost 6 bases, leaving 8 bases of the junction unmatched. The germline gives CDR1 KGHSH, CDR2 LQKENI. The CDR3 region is CASSLGAGGHNEQFF. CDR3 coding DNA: TGTGCCAGCTCCCTCGGAGCGGGGGGCCACAATGAGCAGTTCTTC.

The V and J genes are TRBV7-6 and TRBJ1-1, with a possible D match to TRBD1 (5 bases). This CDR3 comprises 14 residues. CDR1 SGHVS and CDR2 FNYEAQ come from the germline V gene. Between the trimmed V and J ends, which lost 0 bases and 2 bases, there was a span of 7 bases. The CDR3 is CASSLAGANTEAFF. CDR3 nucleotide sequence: TGTGCCAGCAGCTTAGCAGGGGCAAACACTGAAGCTTTCTTT.

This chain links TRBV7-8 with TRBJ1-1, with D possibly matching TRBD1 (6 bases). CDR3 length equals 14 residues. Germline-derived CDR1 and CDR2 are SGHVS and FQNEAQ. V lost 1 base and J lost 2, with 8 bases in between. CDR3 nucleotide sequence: TGTGCCAGCAGCTTAGGGACAGACAACACTGAAGCTTTCTTT. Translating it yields CASSLGTDNTEAFF.

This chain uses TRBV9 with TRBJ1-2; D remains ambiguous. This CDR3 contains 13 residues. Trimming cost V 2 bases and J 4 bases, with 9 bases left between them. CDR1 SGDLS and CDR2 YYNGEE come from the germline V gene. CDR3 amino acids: CASSVEGSYGYTF. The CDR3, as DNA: TGTGCCAGCAGCGTTGAGGGCTCCTATGGCTACACCTTC. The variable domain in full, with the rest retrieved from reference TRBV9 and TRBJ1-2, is DSGVTQTPKHLITATGQRVTLRCSPRSGDLSVYWYQQSLDQGLQFLIQYYNGEERAKGNILERFSAQQFPDLHSELNLSSLELGDSALYFCASSVEGSYGYTFGSGTRLTVV.

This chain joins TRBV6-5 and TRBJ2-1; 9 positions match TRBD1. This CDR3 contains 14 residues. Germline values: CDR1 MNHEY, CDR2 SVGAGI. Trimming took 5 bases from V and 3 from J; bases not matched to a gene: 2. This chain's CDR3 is CASSRQGGYNEQFF. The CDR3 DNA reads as TGTGCCAGCAGTAGACAGGGGGGCTACAATGAGCAGTTCTTC.

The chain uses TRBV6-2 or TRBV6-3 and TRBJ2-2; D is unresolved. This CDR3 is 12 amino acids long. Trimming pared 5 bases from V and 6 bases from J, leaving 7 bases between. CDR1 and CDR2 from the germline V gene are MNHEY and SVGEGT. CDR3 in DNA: TGTGCCAGCAGTACTGGTCCCGGGGAGCTGTTTTTT. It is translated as CASSTGPGELFF.

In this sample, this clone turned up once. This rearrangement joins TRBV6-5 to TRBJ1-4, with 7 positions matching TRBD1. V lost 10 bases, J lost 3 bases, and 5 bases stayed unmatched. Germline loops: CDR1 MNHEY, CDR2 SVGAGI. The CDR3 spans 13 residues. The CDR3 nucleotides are TGTGCCACCGCAACAGGGGCTAATGAAAAACTGTTTTTT. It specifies CATATGANEKLFF.

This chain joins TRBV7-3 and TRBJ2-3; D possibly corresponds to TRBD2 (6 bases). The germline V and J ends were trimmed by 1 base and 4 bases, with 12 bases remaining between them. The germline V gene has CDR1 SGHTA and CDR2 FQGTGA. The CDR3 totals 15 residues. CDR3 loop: CASSLIGRGPDTQYF. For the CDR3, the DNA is TGTGCCAGCAGCTTAATAGGGCGGGGCCCAGATACGCAGTATTTT.

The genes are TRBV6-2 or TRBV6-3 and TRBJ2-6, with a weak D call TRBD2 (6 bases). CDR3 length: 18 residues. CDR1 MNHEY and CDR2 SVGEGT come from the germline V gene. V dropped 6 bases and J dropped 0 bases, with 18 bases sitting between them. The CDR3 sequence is CASSATSSSSSGANVLTF. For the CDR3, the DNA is TGTGCCAGCAGCGCCACTAGCTCCTCCTCCTCTGGGGCCAACGTCCTGACTTTC.

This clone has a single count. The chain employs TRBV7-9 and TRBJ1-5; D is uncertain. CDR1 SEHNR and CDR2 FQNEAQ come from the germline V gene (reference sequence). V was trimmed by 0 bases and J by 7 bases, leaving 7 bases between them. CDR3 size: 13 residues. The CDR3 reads CASSLAEEQPQHF. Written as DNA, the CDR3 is TGTGCCAGCAGCTTAGCGGAGGAACAGCCCCAGCATTTT.

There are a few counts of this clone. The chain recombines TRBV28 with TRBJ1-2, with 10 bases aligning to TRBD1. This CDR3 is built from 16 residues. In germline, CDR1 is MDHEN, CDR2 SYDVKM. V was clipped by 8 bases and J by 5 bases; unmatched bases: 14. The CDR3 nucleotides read TGTGCCAGCCGATCCCCCGGGACAGGGGCAGGGTATGGCTACACCTTC. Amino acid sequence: CASRSPGTGAGYGYTF.